Each of the 7 T cell receptor beta chains below was sequenced from the same sample in a study of cytomegalovirus exposure and HLA in healthy donors. This PCR relied on a set of 60 Vbeta primers and 13 Jbeta primers. Measured with immunoSEQ multiplex PCR; TCRdb has only the in-frame clones, and not every one. Of over 130,000 clones listed, approximately 80% are singletons. Sequencing was carried out using PBMCs. These receptors all stem from a man aged 40-55 years in good health and CMV-seronegative.

This chain links TRBV15 with TRBJ2-7; a weak D match, TRBD1 (6 bases). V lost 0 bases and J 4 bases, leaving 13 bases between the germline ends. The CDR3 spans 15 residues. Germline values: CDR1 LNHNV, CDR2 YYDKDF (reference sequence). Written as DNA, the CDR3 is TGTGCCACCAGCAGAGATCTAGGGGGTCCTTACGAGCAGTACTTC. Amino acid sequence: CATSRDLGGPYEQYF.

The table lists this clone with a count of one. The rearrangement links TRBV5-1 to TRBJ1-2; TRBD1 might be the D (5 bases). The germline V gene has CDR1 SGHRS and CDR2 YFSETQ. The CDR3 spans 13 residues. Trimming took 0 bases from V and 6 from J, leaving 9 bases between them. The CDR3 loop is CASSLAVTDGYTF. In DNA form, the CDR3 reads TGCGCCAGCAGCTTGGCAGTGACAGATGGCTACACCTTC.

V gene TRBV7-8 combines with J gene TRBJ2-7; 12 bases are a match to TRBD1. This CDR3 has 15 amino acids. J gave up 5 bases and V 5 bases, and 7 bases lay outside the gene matches. From germline, CDR1 is SGHVS and CDR2 FQNEAQ. The CDR3 protein is CASSASGTGGDEQYF. Here the CDR3 DNA reads TGTGCCAGCAGCGCCTCCGGGACAGGGGGCGACGAGCAGTACTTC.

This chain connects TRBV5-1 to TRBJ2-7, with TRBD1 as a possible D gene (5 bases). The CDR3 has 12 residues. The V end lost 5 bases, the J end lost 3 bases, and 9 bases lay between the germline ends. Germline assignment: CDR1 SGHRS and CDR2 YFSETQ. The CDR3 nucleotides read TGCGCCAGCAGACAAGACAGCTACGAGCAGTACTTC. Protein sequence: CASRQDSYEQYF.

The gene calls are TRBV2 and TRBJ2-5, with 9 bases aligning to TRBD2. The CDR3 runs to 19 residues. V shed 1 base, J shed 7 bases, and the junction held 19 bases outside the gene matches. Germline loops: CDR1 SNHLY, CDR2 FYNNEI. Here the CDR3 reads CASSEVILSERGAFATQYF. The CDR3 DNA sequence: TGTGCCAGCAGTGAAGTTATTTTGAGCGAGCGGGGGGCTTTTGCGACCCAGTACTTC.

This clone was picked up a small number of times. The V gene is TRBV4-2, the J gene TRBJ2-7, with 8 positions matching TRBD2. Germline V gene sequence: CDR1 LGHNA, CDR2 YNFKEQ. The V gene end was trimmed by 0 bases and the J gene end by 3 bases; junction bases not matched to a gene: 4. This CDR3 is built from 15 residues. The CDR3: CASSQETSGLYEQYF. Here the CDR3 DNA reads TGTGCCAGCAGCCAAGAAACTAGCGGACTCTACGAGCAGTACTTC.

The chain uses TRBV27 and TRBJ2-7; no reliable D call. Germline lookup yields CDR1 MNHEY and CDR2 SMNVEV (reference sequence). Trimming stripped 6 bases from V and 2 bases from J, with 14 bases between. This CDR3 contains 14 residues. As DNA, the CDR3 is TGTGCCAGCAGCCGAGCAGGAACTCCCTACGAGCAGTACTTC. It translates to CASSRAGTPYEQYF.